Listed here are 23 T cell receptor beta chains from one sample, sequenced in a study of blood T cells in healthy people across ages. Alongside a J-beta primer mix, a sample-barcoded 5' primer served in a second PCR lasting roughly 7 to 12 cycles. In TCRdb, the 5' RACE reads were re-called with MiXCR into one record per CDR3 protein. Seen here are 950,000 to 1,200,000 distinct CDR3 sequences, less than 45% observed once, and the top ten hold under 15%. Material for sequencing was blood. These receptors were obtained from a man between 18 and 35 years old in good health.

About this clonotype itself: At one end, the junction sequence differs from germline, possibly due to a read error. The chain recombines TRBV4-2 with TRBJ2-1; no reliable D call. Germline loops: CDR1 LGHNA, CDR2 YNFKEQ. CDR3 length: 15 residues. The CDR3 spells CASGQRMVLNNEQFF. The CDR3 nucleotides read TGTGCCAGCGGCCAAAGGATGGTATTGAACAATGAGCAGTTCTTC.

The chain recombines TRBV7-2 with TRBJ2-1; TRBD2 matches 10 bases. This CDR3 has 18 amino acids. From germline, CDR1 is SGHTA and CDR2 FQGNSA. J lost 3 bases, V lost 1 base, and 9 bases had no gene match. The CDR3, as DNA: TGTGCCAGCAGCTTAGGGAGGGGGACTAGCGATGGCTACAATGAGCAGTTCTTC. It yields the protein CASSLGRGTSDGYNEQFF.

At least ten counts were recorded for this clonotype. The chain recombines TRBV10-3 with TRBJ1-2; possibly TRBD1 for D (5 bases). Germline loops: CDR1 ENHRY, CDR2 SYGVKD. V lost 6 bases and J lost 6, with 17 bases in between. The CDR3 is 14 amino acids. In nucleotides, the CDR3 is TGTGCCATCAGCCTTCAAGGGGTGACCGATGGCTACACCTTC. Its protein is CAISLQGVTDGYTF.

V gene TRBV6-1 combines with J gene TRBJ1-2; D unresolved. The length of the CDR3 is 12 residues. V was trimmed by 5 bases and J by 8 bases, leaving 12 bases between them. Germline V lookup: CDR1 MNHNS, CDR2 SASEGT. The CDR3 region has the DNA TGTGCCAGCAGTCCCGGCAGTGGAGGCTACACCTTC. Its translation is CASSPGSGGYTF.

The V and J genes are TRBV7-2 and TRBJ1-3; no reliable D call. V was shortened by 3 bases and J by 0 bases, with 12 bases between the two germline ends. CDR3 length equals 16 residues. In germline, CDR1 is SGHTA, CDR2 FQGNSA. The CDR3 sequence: CASSFGPSASGNTIYF. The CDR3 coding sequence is TGTGCCAGCAGCTTCGGGCCGTCCGCCTCTGGAAACACCATATATTTT.

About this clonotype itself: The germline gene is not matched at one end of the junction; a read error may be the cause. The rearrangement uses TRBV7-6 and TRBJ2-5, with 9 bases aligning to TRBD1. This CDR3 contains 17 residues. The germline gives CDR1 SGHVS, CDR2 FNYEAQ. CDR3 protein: CAGSLRLLQGAQETQYF. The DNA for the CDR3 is TGTGCCGGCAGCTTGCGCCTATTACAGGGGGCTCAAGAGACCCAGTACTTC.

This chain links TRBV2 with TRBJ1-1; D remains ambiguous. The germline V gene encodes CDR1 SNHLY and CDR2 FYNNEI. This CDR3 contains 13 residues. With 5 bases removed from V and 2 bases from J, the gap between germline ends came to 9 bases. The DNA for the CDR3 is TGTGCCAGCAGTCAGAGAGCCAACACTGAAGCTTTCTTT. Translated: CASSQRANTEAFF.

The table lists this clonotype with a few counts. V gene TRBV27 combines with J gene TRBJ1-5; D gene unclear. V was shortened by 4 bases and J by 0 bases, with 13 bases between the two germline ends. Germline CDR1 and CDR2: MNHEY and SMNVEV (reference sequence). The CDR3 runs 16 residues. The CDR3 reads CASSSGRNPSNQPQHF. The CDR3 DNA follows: TGTGCCAGCAGTTCAGGACGGAACCCTAGCAATCAGCCCCAGCATTTT.

CDR3: CSATNARGLYEQYF. DNA for the CDR3: TGCAGTGCCACAAACGCCCGGGGGCTCTACGAGCAGTACTTC. This rearrangement joins TRBV20-1 to TRBJ2-7; D may correspond to TRBD1 or TRBD2 (6 bases each). Deletions cut 6 bases from V and 3 bases from J, with 18 bases between. Germline V lookup: CDR1 DFQATT, CDR2 SNEGSKA (reference sequence). CDR3 size: 14 residues.

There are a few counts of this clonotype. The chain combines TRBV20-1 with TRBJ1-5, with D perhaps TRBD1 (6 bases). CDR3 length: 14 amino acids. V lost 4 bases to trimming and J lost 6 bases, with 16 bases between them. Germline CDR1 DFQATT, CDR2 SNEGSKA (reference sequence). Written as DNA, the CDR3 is TGCAGTGCTACGACAGGTGCCCGCACTCAGCCCCAGCATTTT. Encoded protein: CSATTGARTQPQHF.

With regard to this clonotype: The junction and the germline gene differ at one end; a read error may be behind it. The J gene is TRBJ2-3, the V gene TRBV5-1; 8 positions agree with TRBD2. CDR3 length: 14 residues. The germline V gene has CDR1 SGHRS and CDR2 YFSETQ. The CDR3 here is CASSLAGSADTQYF. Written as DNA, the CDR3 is TGTGCCAGCAGTTTAGCGGGATCCGCCGATACGCAGTATTTT.

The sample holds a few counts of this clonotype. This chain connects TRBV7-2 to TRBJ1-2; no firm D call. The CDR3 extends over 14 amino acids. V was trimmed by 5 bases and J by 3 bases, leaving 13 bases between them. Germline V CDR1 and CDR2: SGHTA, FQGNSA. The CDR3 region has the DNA TGTGCCAGCAGCAAGTCGGCCAGTTACTATGGCTACACCTTC. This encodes CASSKSASYYGYTF.

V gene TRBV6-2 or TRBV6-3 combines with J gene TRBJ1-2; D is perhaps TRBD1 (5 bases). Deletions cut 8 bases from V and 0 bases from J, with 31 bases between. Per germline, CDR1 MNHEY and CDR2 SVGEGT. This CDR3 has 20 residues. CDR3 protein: CASLAGVSTGFGLTNYGYTF. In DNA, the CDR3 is TGTGCCAGCCTTGCAGGCGTTTCTACAGGTTTCGGACTAACTAACTATGGCTACACCTTC.

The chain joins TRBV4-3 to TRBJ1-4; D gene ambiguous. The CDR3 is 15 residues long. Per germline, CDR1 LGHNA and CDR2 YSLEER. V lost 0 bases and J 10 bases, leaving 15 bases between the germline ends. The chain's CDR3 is CASSQDLGVVGKLFF. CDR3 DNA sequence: TGCGCCAGCAGCCAAGATCTTGGGGTGGTTGGAAAACTGTTTTTT.

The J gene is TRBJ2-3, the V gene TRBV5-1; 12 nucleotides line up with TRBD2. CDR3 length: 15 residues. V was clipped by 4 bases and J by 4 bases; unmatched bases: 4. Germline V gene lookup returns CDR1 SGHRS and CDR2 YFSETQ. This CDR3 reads CASSRTSGVADTQYF. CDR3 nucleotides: TGCGCCAGCAGCAGGACTAGCGGGGTGGCAGATACGCAGTATTTT.

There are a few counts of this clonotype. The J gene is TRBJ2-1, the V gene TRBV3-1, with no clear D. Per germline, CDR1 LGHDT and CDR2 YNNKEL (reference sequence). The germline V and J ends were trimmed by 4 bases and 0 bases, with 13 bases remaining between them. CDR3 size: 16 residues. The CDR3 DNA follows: TGTGCCAGCAGCCGCAACTCGGCCGGCTCCTACAATGAGCAGTTCTTC. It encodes CASSRNSAGSYNEQFF.

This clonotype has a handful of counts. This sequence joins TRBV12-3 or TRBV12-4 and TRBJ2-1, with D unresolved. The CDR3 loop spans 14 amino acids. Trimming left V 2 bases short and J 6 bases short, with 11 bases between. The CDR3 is CASSLRAQFNEQFF. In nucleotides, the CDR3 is TGTGCCAGCAGTTTAAGAGCACAGTTCAATGAGCAGTTCTTC.

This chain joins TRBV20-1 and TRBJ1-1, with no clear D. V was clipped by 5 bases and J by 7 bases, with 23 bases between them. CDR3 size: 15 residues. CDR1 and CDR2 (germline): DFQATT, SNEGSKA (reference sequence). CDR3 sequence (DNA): TGCAGTGCTTATGCCGACTCTGGACCGTCCCTTGAAGCTTTCTTT. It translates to CSAYADSGPSLEAFF.

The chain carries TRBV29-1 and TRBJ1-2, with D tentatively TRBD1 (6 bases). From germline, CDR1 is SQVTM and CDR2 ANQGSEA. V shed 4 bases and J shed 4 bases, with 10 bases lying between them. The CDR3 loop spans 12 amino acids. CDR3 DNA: TGCAGCGTTGTGAGGGGGAGCTATGGCTACACCTTC. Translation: CSVVRGSYGYTF.

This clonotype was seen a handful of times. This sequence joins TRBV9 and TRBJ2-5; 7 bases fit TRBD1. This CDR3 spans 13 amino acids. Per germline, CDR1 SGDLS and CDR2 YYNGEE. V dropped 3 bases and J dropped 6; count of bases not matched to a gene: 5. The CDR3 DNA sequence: TGTGCCAGCAGCGGAGAGGGGGCAAAGACCCAGTACTTC. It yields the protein CASSGEGAKTQYF.

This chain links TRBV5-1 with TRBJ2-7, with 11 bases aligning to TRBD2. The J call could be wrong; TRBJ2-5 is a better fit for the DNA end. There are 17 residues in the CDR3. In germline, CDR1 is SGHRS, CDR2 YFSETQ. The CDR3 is CASSLDLRLAGQETQYF. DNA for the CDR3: TGCGCCAGCAGCTTGGATCTTCGACTAGCGGGGCAAGAGACCCAGTACTTC.

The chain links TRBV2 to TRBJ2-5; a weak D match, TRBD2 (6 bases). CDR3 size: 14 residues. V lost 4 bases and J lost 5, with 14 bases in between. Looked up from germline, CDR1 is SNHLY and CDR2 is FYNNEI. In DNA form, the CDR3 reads TGTGCCAGCAGTGGTAGGACTAAAGTGGAGACCCAGTACTTC. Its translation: CASSGRTKVETQYF.

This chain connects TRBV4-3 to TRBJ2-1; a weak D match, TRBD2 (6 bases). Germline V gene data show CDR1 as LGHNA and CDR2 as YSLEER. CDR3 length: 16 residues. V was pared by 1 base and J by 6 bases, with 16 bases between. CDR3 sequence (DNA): TGCGCCAGCAGCCAAGGGAAGCATTGGGGAGGCAATGAGCAGTTCTTC. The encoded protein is CASSQGKHWGGNEQFF.